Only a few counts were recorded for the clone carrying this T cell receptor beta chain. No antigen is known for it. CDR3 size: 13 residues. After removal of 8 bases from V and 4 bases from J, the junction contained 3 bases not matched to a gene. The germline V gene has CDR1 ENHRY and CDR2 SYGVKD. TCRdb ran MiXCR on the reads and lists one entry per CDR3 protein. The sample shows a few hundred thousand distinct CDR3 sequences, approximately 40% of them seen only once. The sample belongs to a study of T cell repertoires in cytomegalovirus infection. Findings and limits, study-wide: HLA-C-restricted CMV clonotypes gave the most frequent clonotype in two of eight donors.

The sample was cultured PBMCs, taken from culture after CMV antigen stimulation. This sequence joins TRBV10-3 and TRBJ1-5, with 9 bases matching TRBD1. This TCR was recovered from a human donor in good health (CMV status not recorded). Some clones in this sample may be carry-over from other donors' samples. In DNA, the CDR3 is TGTGCCATCCGGGACAGGGATAATCAGCCCCAGCATTTT. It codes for CAIRDRDNQPQHF.